What follows are 31 T cell receptor beta chains derived from one specimen sequenced in a study of T cell responses to AZD1222 COVID-19 vaccine. TCRdb's copy holds only in-frame clones and misses some; the assay was immunoSEQ multiplex PCR. The data show 100,000 to 150,000 clones, around 89% seen once. Sequencing used peripheral blood, obtained on day 0 of MenACWY control vaccination. The source is an adult in good health.

The V gene is TRBV24-1, the J gene TRBJ2-2; D is ambiguous. Germline CDR1 is KGHDR and CDR2 is SFDVKD. The CDR3 has 15 residues. V was trimmed by 4 bases and J by 1 base, leaving 9 bases between them. The CDR3 region is CATSETRKNTGELFF. The DNA for the CDR3 is TGTGCCACCAGTGAAACCAGGAAGAACACCGGGGAGCTGTTTTTT.

On this clone itself: Other DNA variants within this sample encode the same CDR3. The rearrangement joins TRBV3-1 (or the pseudogene TRBV3-2) to TRBJ2-5; the D is unclear. Trimming removed 3 bases at V and 0 bases at J, with 2 bases between. Per germline, CDR1 LGHDT and CDR2 YNNKEL (reference sequence). This CDR3 is built from 12 residues. CDR3 sequence: CASSQDQETQYF. The DNA for the CDR3 is TGTGCCAGCAGCCAGGACCAAGAGACCCAGTACTTC.

The chain couples TRBV11-2 to TRBJ2-1; 9 bases match TRBD1. Germline lookup yields CDR1 SGHAT and CDR2 FQNNGV. J was trimmed by 8 bases and V by 3 bases; bases with no gene match: 11. The length of the CDR3 is 16 residues. This CDR3 reads CASSLTIGDRVHEQFF. The CDR3 DNA is TGTGCCAGCAGCTTGACAATTGGGGACAGGGTCCATGAGCAGTTCTTC.

The chain recombines TRBV7-2 with TRBJ2-5; D remains ambiguous. Germline CDR1 reads SGHTA; CDR2 reads FQGNSA. The CDR3 runs to 13 residues. Trimming left V 3 bases short and J 4 bases short, with 9 bases between. The CDR3 spells CASSFPKAETQYF. As DNA, the CDR3 is TGTGCCAGCAGCTTCCCCAAGGCAGAGACCCAGTACTTC.

The chain has TRBV5-1 and TRBJ2-1; either TRBD1 or TRBD2 may fit D (5 bases each). With 2 bases removed from V and 7 bases from J, the gap between germline ends came to 19 bases. The CDR3 loop spans 16 amino acids. The V gene's germline CDR1 is SGHRS and CDR2 YFSETQ. As DNA, the CDR3 is TGCGCCAGCAGCTTAAGATCCGGGACGCTTAATAATGAGCAGTTCTTC. This encodes CASSLRSGTLNNEQFF.

The V and J genes are TRBV7-2 and TRBJ1-4; 7 bases align to TRBD1. In germline, CDR1 is SGHTA, CDR2 FQGNSA. V lost 5 bases and J lost 7; bases outside the gene matches: 10. The CDR3 totals 15 residues. The DNA for the CDR3 is TGTGCCAGCAGCGCCCACCGGGACAGCGCTGAAAAACTGTTTTTT. This sequence encodes CASSAHRDSAEKLFF.

This sequence joins TRBV5-1 and TRBJ2-2, with 10 bases identical to TRBD1. This CDR3 is 16 amino acids long. The V gene's germline CDR1 is SGHRS and CDR2 YFSETQ. V lost 1 base, J lost 8 bases, and 8 bases stayed unmatched. CDR3 residues: CASSLFGQGVGGELFF. CDR3 coding DNA: TGCGCCAGCAGCTTGTTTGGACAGGGGGTAGGAGGGGAGCTGTTTTTT.

This clone has a handful of counts. This chain uses TRBV10-3 with TRBJ1-1; the D is unclear. The germline V gene encodes CDR1 ENHRY and CDR2 SYGVKD. This CDR3 spans 11 amino acids. The V gene lost 6 bases and the J gene lost 0 bases, with 2 bases spanning the gap. The CDR3 here is CAIRMNTEAFF. The DNA for the CDR3 is TGTGCCATCAGGATGAACACTGAAGCTTTCTTT.

The V gene is TRBV9, the J gene TRBJ2-7; 7 nucleotides line up with TRBD2. The CDR3 totals 15 residues. V shed 2 bases, J shed 0 bases, and the junction held 5 bases outside the gene matches. Germline CDR1 SGDLS, CDR2 YYNGEE. The CDR3: CASSVGGSASYEQYF. CDR3 bases: TGTGCCAGCAGCGTGGGCGGGAGTGCCTCCTACGAGCAGTACTTC. Based on the CDR3 plus reference TRBV9 and TRBJ2-7, the full variable domain is DSGVTQTPKHLITATGQRVTLRCSPRSGDLSVYWYQQSLDQGLQFLIQYYNGEERAKGNILERFSAQQFPDLHSELNLSSLELGDSALYFCASSVGGSASYEQYFGPGTRLTVT.

The chain uses TRBV7-3 and TRBJ2-1; 14 nucleotides match TRBD2. This CDR3 is built from 16 residues. Per the germline V gene, CDR1 is SGHTA and CDR2 is FQGTGA. With 0 bases clipped from V and 8 bases from J, the junction kept 3 bases outside the gene matches. This chain's CDR3 is CASSLTGLAGGDEQFF. Written as DNA, the CDR3 is TGTGCCAGCAGCTTAACAGGACTAGCGGGAGGAGATGAGCAGTTCTTC.

The chain uses TRBV18 and TRBJ2-1; weak D call: TRBD2 (5 bases). Trimming left V 3 bases short and J 3 bases short, with 12 bases between. Germline V CDR1 and CDR2: KGHSH, LQKENI. This CDR3 has 15 residues. DNA for the CDR3: TGTGCCAGCTCACCCCCCACCGGGATCTACAATGAGCAGTTCTTC. This sequence encodes CASSPPTGIYNEQFF. Variable domain in full (rest from reference TRBV18 and TRBJ2-1): NAGVMQNPRHLVRRRGQEARLRCSPMKGHSHVYWYRQLPEEGLKFMVYLQKENIIDESGMPKERFSAEFPKEGPSILRIQQVVRGDSAAYFCASSPPTGIYNEQFFGPGTRLTVL.

The rearrangement uses TRBV27 and TRBJ2-1; a possible D gene is TRBD2 (6 bases). V lost 8 bases to trimming and J lost 2 bases, with 13 bases between them. CDR3 size: 14 residues. Looked up from germline, CDR1 is MNHEY and CDR2 is SMNVEV (reference sequence). In DNA form, the CDR3 reads TGTGCCAGCCAAGGAGGGTATCCCTACAATGAGCAGTTCTTC. It specifies CASQGGYPYNEQFF.

The CDR3 region is CASSRLGLASSTDTQYF. CDR3 sequence (DNA): TGTGCCAGCAGCAGACTGGGACTAGCGAGCTCCACAGATACGCAGTATTTT. The J gene is TRBJ2-3, the V gene TRBV3-1 (or the pseudogene TRBV3-2), with 10 bases that match TRBD2. CDR3 length: 17 amino acids. Unmatched junction bases numbered 10, after V lost 5 bases and J lost 2 bases. Germline CDR1 is LGHDT and CDR2 is YNNKEL (reference sequence).

The chain links TRBV11-3 to TRBJ2-1; a possible D gene is TRBD2 (6 bases). The CDR3 consists of 14 residues. Trimming took off 3 bases at V and 7 bases at J, with 13 bases between the two ends. Germline V gene sequence: CDR1 SGHNT, CDR2 YENEEA. This chain's CDR3 is CASSFGGNQNEQFF. In nucleotides, the CDR3 is TGTGCCAGCAGCTTCGGCGGGAATCAGAATGAGCAGTTCTTC.

The rearrangement links TRBV6-2 or TRBV6-3 to TRBJ1-6; D is perhaps TRBD1 (5 bases). V was clipped by 2 bases and J by 12 bases, with 17 bases between them. CDR1 and CDR2 (germline): MNHEY, SVGEGT. This CDR3 comprises 15 residues. CDR3 sequence reads: CASSYRSGAGQPLHF. The CDR3 DNA follows: TGTGCCAGCAGTTACCGATCCGGGGCCGGGCAACCCCTCCACTTT.

The J gene is TRBJ2-1, the V gene TRBV7-9; TRBD2 might be the D (5 bases). CDR3 length: 16 residues. The germline V and J ends were trimmed by 0 bases and 0 bases, with 9 bases remaining between them. Germline assignment: CDR1 SEHNR and CDR2 FQNEAQ (reference sequence). CDR3 DNA sequence: TGTGCCAGCAGCTTAGCCGTCGGGGTCTCCTACAATGAGCAGTTCTTC. Protein: CASSLAVGVSYNEQFF.

The rearrangement links TRBV3-1 (or the pseudogene TRBV3-2) to TRBJ1-2, with D possibly being TRBD1 (6 bases). Germline CDR1 is LGHDT and CDR2 is YNNKEL (reference sequence). Trimming shortened V by 0 bases and J by 6 bases, and 11 bases separated the two germline ends. CDR3 length: 14 residues. The CDR3 region has the DNA TGTGCCAGCAGCCAAGATTCGGGGGCCGATGGCTACACCTTC. It yields the protein CASSQDSGADGYTF.

Details on this clone: The junction and the germline gene differ at one end; a read error may be behind it. This rearrangement joins TRBV4-1 to TRBJ1-1; D perhaps matches TRBD1 (5 bases). Germline assignment: CDR1 MGHRA and CDR2 YSYEKL. The CDR3 is made up of 12 amino acids. CDR3 DNA: TGCGCCAGCAGCCCTCCGGGACGGACCTTTCTCTTT. Protein: CASSPPGRTFLF.

This rearrangement joins TRBV27 to TRBJ2-1, with 8 bases identical to TRBD2. V trimming: 1 base; J trimming: 7 bases; junction bases outside the gene matches: 3. This CDR3 region has 14 residues. Germline V gene lookup returns CDR1 MNHEY and CDR2 SMNVEV (reference sequence). The CDR3 nucleotides read TGTGCCAGCAGTTTATACGGGAGGGTTAATGAGCAGTTCTTC. Amino acids: CASSLYGRVNEQFF.

This chain uses TRBV7-3 with TRBJ2-3; a possible D gene is TRBD2 (5 bases). Trimming took off 0 bases at V and 4 bases at J, with 8 bases between the two ends. Germline CDR1 and CDR2: SGHTA and FQGTGA. The CDR3 extends over 14 amino acids. The chain's CDR3 is CASSLTHGADTQYF. The DNA for the CDR3 is TGTGCCAGCAGCTTAACTCACGGGGCAGATACGCAGTATTTT.

The chain couples TRBV27 to TRBJ1-4, with D tentatively TRBD1 (5 bases). CDR1 is MNHEY, CDR2 SMNVEV, per germline (reference sequence). This CDR3 comprises 15 residues. V lost 6 bases and J 4 bases, leaving 15 bases between the germline ends. The CDR3 nucleotides are TGTGCCAGCAGCGACCCCGGGGCGGTTAATGAAAAACTGTTTTTT. This translates into CASSDPGAVNEKLFF.

The chain joins TRBV27 to TRBJ2-7; no definite D call. Germline lookup yields CDR1 MNHEY and CDR2 SMNVEV (reference sequence). Trimming stripped 1 base from V and 2 bases from J, with 18 bases between. The CDR3 length is 17 residues. CDR3 sequence (DNA): TGTGCCAGCAGTTTATTGGCAATAGGCGGTGGGCCCTACGAGCAGTACTTC. It yields the protein CASSLLAIGGGPYEQYF.

The V call is TRBV6-6, the J call TRBJ1-6; D is undetermined. The CDR3 sequence is 13 residues long. Trimming cost V 5 bases and J 7 bases, with 9 bases left between them. Germline V gene sequence: CDR1 MNHNY, CDR2 SVGAGI (reference sequence). The CDR3 reads CASSTVENSPLHF. CDR3 bases: TGTGCCAGCAGTACTGTAGAGAATTCACCCCTCCACTTT.

This rearrangement joins TRBV6-5 to TRBJ2-7, with TRBD2 matching 8 bases. Trimming removed 10 bases from V and 4 bases from J; junction bases left unmatched: 9. There are 13 residues in the CDR3. The germline CDR1 and CDR2 sequences are MNHEY and SVGAGI. CDR3 DNA: TGTGCCACCCGGCGGGAGGAGGTATACGAGCAGTACTTC. Its translation: CATRREEVYEQYF.

In this sample, this clone turned up once. This chain links TRBV6-1 with TRBJ1-5; D unclear. CDR1 MNHNS and CDR2 SASEGT come from the germline V gene. Trimming cost V 4 bases and J 6 bases, with 19 bases left between them. The CDR3 is 16 residues long. In DNA form, the CDR3 reads TGTGCCAGCAGTGGATCCGGGTTCGGTTTAGGTCAGCCCCAGCATTTT. Translating it yields CASSGSGFGLGQPQHF.

V usage is TRBV29-1 and J usage is TRBJ2-7; a weak D match, TRBD1 (6 bases). Trimming shortened V by 6 bases and J by 4 bases, and 10 bases separated the two germline ends. The germline V gene has CDR1 SQVTM and CDR2 ANQGSEA. The CDR3 is 11 amino acids. In nucleotides, the CDR3 is TGCAGCGTCACAGGGCCGTACGAGCAGTACTTC. It codes for CSVTGPYEQYF.

This clone was detected once. Distinct nucleotide sequences in the sample also encode this CDR3. This sequence joins TRBV12-3 or TRBV12-4 and TRBJ2-5; D remains unclear. The V gene lost 3 bases and the J gene lost 5 bases, with 4 bases spanning the gap. The CDR3 is 11 residues long. The CDR3, as DNA: TGTGCCAGCAGTTTTAGCGAGACCCAGTACTTC. As protein: CASSFSETQYF.

This chain links TRBV5-8 with TRBJ1-5; no clear D gene. The V gene lost 2 bases and the J gene lost 0 bases, with 6 bases spanning the gap. CDR1 SGHTS and CDR2 YDEGEE come from the germline V gene. CDR3 length equals 14 residues. The CDR3 sequence is CASSFGDSNQPQHF. The CDR3 bases are TGTGCCAGCAGCTTCGGGGATAGCAATCAGCCCCAGCATTTT. The whole variable domain, filled in from reference TRBV5-8 and TRBJ1-5, reads EAGVTQSPTHLIKTRGQQATLRCSPISGHTSVYWYQQALGLGLQFLLWYDEGEERNRGNFPPRFSGRQFPNYSSELNVNALELEDSALYLCASSFGDSNQPQHFGDGTRLSIL.

The chain uses TRBV24-1 and TRBJ1-2; possibly TRBD1 for D (5 bases). The CDR3 has 14 amino acids. CDR1 is KGHDR, CDR2 SFDVKD, per germline. With 3 bases removed from V and 8 bases from J, the gap between germline ends came to 15 bases. In DNA form, the CDR3 reads TGTGCCACCAGTGATGAGGGGAAAGGCTTAGGCTACACCTTC. Translation gives CATSDEGKGLGYTF.

The chain is built from TRBV12-2 and TRBJ2-7; the table calls TRBD2, which could not be checked here. TRBV12-2 is termed a pseudogene. The CDR3 covers 14 residues. CDR3 in amino acids: CASRLTGGAYEQYF. The CDR3 bases are TGTGCAAGTCGCTTAACGGGTGGAGCATACGAGCAGTACTTC.

J is TRBJ2-1 and V is TRBV27; D is unclear. Trimming removed 2 bases from V and 2 bases from J, with 10 bases in between. CDR3 length: 15 amino acids. Germline CDR1 is MNHEY and CDR2 is SMNVEV (reference sequence). The CDR3 region is CASSLGQTAYNEQFF. The CDR3 DNA follows: TGTGCCAGCAGTTTAGGGCAGACCGCCTACAATGAGCAGTTCTTC.